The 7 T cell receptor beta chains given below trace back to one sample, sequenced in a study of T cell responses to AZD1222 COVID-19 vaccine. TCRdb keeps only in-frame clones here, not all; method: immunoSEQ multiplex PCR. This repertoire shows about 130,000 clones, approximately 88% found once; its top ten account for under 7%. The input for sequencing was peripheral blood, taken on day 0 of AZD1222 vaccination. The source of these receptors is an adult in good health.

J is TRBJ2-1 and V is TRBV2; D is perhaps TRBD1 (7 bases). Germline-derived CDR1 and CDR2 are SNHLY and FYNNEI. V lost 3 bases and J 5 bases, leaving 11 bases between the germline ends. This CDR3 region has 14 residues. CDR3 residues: CASSDRGANNEQFF. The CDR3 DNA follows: TGTGCCAGCAGTGACAGGGGGGCCAACAATGAGCAGTTCTTC.

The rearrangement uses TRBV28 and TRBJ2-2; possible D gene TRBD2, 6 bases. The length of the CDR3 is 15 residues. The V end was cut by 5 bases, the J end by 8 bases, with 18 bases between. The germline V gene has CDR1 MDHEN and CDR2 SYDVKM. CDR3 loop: CASSPGDSSRGELFF. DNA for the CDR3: TGTGCCAGCAGTCCCGGGGACTCCTCGAGGGGGGAGCTGTTTTTT.

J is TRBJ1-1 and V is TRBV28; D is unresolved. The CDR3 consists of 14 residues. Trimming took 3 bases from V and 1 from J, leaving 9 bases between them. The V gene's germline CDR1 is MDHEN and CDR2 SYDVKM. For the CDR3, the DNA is TGTGCCAGCAGTTTGGTTCTGGCGAACACTGAAGCTTTCTTT. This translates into CASSLVLANTEAFF.

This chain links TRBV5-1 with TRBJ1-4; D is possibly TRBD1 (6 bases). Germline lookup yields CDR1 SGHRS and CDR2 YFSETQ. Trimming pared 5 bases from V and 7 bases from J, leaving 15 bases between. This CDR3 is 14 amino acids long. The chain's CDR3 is CASSSGGHSEKLFF. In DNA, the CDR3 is TGCGCCAGCAGTTCTGGGGGCCACAGTGAAAAACTGTTTTTT.

The CDR3 DNA reads TGTGCCTGGAGTTTCAGGGTCTATGGAAACACCATATATTTT. Its protein product is CAWSFRVYGNTIYF. This rearrangement joins TRBV30 to TRBJ1-3, with D perhaps TRBD1 (5 bases). Trimming pared 2 bases from V and 3 bases from J, leaving 11 bases between. Looked up from germline, CDR1 is GTSNPN and CDR2 is SVGIG (reference sequence). The CDR3 is 14 residues long.

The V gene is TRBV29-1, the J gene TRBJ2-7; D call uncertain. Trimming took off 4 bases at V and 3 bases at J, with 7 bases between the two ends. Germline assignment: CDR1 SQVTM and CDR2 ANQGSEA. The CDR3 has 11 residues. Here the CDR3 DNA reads TGCAGCGTTGGGGTTGGCTACGAGCAGTACTTC. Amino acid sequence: CSVGVGYEQYF.

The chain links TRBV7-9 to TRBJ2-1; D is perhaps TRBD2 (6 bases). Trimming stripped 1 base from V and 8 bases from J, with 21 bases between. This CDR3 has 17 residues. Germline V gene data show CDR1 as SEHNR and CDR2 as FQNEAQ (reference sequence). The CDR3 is CASSLVVGSGVSDEQFF. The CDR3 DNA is TGTGCCAGCAGCTTAGTCGTAGGTTCGGGAGTCAGCGATGAGCAGTTCTTC.